Listed here are 13 T cell receptor beta chains from one sample, sequenced in a study of T cell responses to AZD1222 COVID-19 vaccine. The assay was immunoSEQ multiplex PCR, and TCRdb's table has in-frame clones only and misses some. There are some 130,000 clones in the sample; approximately 85% occur only once, and under 9.5% lies in the top ten. Sequences were derived from peripheral blood, sampled on day 0 of AZD1222 vaccination. The receptors were gathered from an adult in good health.

CDR3 sequence reads: CASSFSGPVAEAFF. In DNA, the CDR3 is TGTGCCAGCAGCTTTTCCGGGCCAGTGGCTGAAGCTTTCTTT. The genes are TRBV11-2 and TRBJ1-1; D gene unclear. CDR3 length: 14 residues. Germline CDR1 SGHAT, CDR2 FQNNGV. Trimming took off 3 bases at V and 6 bases at J, with 14 bases between the two ends.

The genes are TRBV18 and TRBJ2-5; TRBD1 matches 7 bases. Germline-derived CDR1 and CDR2 are KGHSH and LQKENI. Trimming removed 4 bases from V and 5 bases from J; junction bases left unmatched: 7. This CDR3 is built from 14 residues. The CDR3 is CASSRATGPETQYF. CDR3 nucleotides: TGTGCCAGCTCACGAGCGACAGGGCCCGAGACCCAGTACTTC.

This sequence joins TRBV10-3 and TRBJ2-7, with D perhaps matching TRBD2 (7 bases). V was trimmed by 11 bases and J by 9 bases, leaving 17 bases between them. Per the germline V gene, CDR1 is ENHRY and CDR2 is SYGVKD. This CDR3 region has 11 residues. CDR3 amino acids: CASGRGDWQYF. DNA of the CDR3: TGTGCCTCAGGGAGGGGGGACTGGCAGTACTTC.

The chain is built from TRBV18 and TRBJ2-2; perhaps TRBD1 as D (5 bases). Germline V gene data show CDR1 as KGHSH and CDR2 as LQKENI. V was pared by 2 bases and J by 7 bases, with 5 bases between. This CDR3 region has 12 residues. The CDR3, as DNA: TGTGCCAGCTCACCAGACAGCGGGGAGCTGTTTTTT. Amino acids: CASSPDSGELFF.

This rearrangement joins TRBV4-2 to TRBJ1-1, with D tentatively TRBD1 (5 bases). The CDR3 is 14 amino acids. The V gene lost 4 bases and the J gene lost 1 base, with 10 bases spanning the gap. CDR1 is LGHNA, CDR2 YNFKEQ, per germline. This CDR3 is CASSLRVENTEAFF. The CDR3 DNA follows: TGTGCCAGCAGCCTCAGGGTTGAGAACACTGAAGCTTTCTTT.

V is TRBV9 and J is TRBJ2-7; 10 bases are shared with TRBD1. Germline trimming cut 0 bases from V and 3 bases from J; bases unmatched to any gene: 3. The germline V gene encodes CDR1 SGDLS and CDR2 YYNGEE. The CDR3 is made up of 15 amino acids. The CDR3 DNA sequence: TGTGCCAGCAGCGTAGAGACAGGGGGCCACTACGAGCAGTACTTC. Its translation: CASSVETGGHYEQYF.

This clone has only a few counts. The chain combines TRBV9 with TRBJ2-1, with TRBD1 identical over 9 bases. The CDR3 is 15 amino acids. The germline CDR1 and CDR2 sequences are SGDLS and YYNGEE. J lost 6 bases, V lost 4 bases, and 8 bases had no gene match. The CDR3 region has the DNA TGTGCCAGCAGCACCCGAAGGACAGGGGTCAATGAGCAGTTCTTC. This sequence encodes CASSTRRTGVNEQFF.

The J gene is TRBJ1-5, the V gene TRBV29-1; D gene uncertain. Germline-derived CDR1 and CDR2 are SQVTM and ANQGSEA. The CDR3 is 11 amino acids. The CDR3 nucleotides are TGCGGTGTCGGTCACAATCAGCCCCAGCATTTT. Its protein product is CGVGHNQPQHF.

The chain has TRBV5-1 and TRBJ2-3, with D perhaps TRBD2 (5 bases). V lost 5 bases and J 2 bases, leaving 12 bases between the germline ends. Germline CDR1 and CDR2: SGHRS and YFSETQ. This CDR3 is built from 14 residues. CDR3 loop: CASRKAAATDTQYF. Written as DNA, the CDR3 is TGCGCCAGCAGAAAAGCGGCTGCCACAGATACGCAGTATTTT.

The rearrangement uses TRBV2 and TRBJ1-3; D uncertain. This CDR3 has 15 residues. Germline-derived CDR1 and CDR2 are SNHLY and FYNNEI. Deletions cut 2 bases from V and 0 bases from J, with 8 bases between. CDR3 nucleotide sequence: TGTGCCAGCAGTGAACGACCACCCTCTGGAAACACCATATATTTT. It codes for CASSERPPSGNTIYF.

The CDR3 sequence: CASRPSTGASSGELFF. Here the CDR3 DNA reads TGTGCCAGCCGCCCCTCGACGGGGGCGAGTTCGGGGGAGCTGTTTTTT. The rearrangement links TRBV28 to TRBJ2-2; D may correspond to TRBD1 or TRBD2 (6 bases each). The CDR3 is made up of 16 amino acids. V lost 8 bases to trimming and J lost 8 bases, with 24 bases between them. Germline V gene sequence: CDR1 MDHEN, CDR2 SYDVKM.

The gene calls are TRBV6-5 and TRBJ2-5; D not resolved. Trimming cost V 3 bases and J 2 bases, with 10 bases left between them. Germline CDR1 reads MNHEY; CDR2 reads SVGAGI. CDR3 size: 14 residues. CDR3 residues: CASSYWAQQETQYF. The CDR3 nucleotides read TGTGCCAGCAGTTATTGGGCACAGCAAGAGACCCAGTACTTC.

V usage is TRBV28 and J usage is TRBJ1-5, with D unresolved. V shed 3 bases and J shed 6 bases, with 12 bases lying between them. CDR1 MDHEN and CDR2 SYDVKM come from the germline V gene. The CDR3 has 14 amino acids. CDR3 protein: CASSFIGQFQPQHF. The DNA of the CDR3 is TGTGCCAGCAGTTTCATTGGCCAATTTCAGCCCCAGCATTTT.